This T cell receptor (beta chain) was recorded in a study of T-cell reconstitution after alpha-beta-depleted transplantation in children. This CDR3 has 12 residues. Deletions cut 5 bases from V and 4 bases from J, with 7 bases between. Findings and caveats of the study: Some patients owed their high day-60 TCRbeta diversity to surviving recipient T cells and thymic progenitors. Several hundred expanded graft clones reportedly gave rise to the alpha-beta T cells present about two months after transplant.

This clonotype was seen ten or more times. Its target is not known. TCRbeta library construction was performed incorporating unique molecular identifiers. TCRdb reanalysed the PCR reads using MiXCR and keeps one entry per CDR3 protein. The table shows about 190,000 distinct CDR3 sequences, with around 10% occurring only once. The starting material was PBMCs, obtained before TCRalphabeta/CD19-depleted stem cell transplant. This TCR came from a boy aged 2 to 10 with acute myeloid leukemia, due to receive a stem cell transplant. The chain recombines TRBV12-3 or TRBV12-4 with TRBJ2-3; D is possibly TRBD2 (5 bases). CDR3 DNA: TGTGCCAGCAGTAACGGGGCAGATACGCAGTATTTT. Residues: CASSNGADTQYF.